The 20 T cell receptor beta chains reported below all come from one sample, sequenced in a study of Ad26.COV2.S vaccination and SARS-CoV-2 variants. Sequencing was performed with immunoSEQ multiplex PCR; in TCRdb, only in-frame clones are kept and a portion is missing. The sample includes 300,000 to 400,000 clones, approximately 90% seen only once; the top ten take under 6%. Specified treatment: around 19 received Ad26.COV2.S at low or high dose, single or two shots; roughly five received placebo; per-sample allocation not given. Specimen acquisition occurred on day 63 following the initial vaccine or placebo injection. Specimen: peripheral blood, collected in a trial of Ad26.COV2.S vaccine versus placebo. The receptors were sampled from a person between 18 and 60 years old who received the Ad26.COV2.S COVID-19 vaccine or a placebo.

The chain has TRBV7-9 and TRBJ2-7, with D perhaps assigned TRBD1 or TRBD2 (6 bases each). Per the germline V gene, CDR1 is SEHNR and CDR2 is FQNEAQ (reference sequence). The CDR3 runs 14 residues. The germline V and J ends were trimmed by 1 base and 6 bases, with 13 bases remaining between them. CDR3 DNA sequence: TGTGCCAGCAGCTTAGGGGGCAGGGGAGGCGAGCAGTACTTC. It translates to CASSLGGRGGEQYF.

This CDR3 reads CASSPPISSSYNEQFF. DNA for the CDR3: TGTGCCAGCAGTCCACCAATTTCCAGCAGCTACAATGAGCAGTTCTTC. The chain uses TRBV27 and TRBJ2-1; D is ambiguous. V was pared by 5 bases and J by 3 bases, with 17 bases between. This CDR3 spans 16 amino acids. CDR1 and CDR2 from the germline V gene are MNHEY and SMNVEV (reference sequence).

The genes are TRBV6-6 and TRBJ2-1; TRBD2 matches 11 bases. The junction had 5 bases not matched to a gene; V was cut back by 6 bases and J by 1 base. Germline loops: CDR1 MNHNY, CDR2 SVGAGI (reference sequence). The length of the CDR3 is 16 residues. CDR3 in DNA: TGTGCCAGCAGGCCCGGGACTAGCGGATCCTACAATGAGCAGTTCTTC. Translation: CASRPGTSGSYNEQFF.

V usage is TRBV6-5 and J usage is TRBJ2-3; D might be TRBD1 (6 bases). This CDR3 has 15 residues. Per the germline V gene, CDR1 is MNHEY and CDR2 is SVGAGI. The V and J ends lost 8 bases and 1 base respectively, with 16 bases between them. DNA of the CDR3: TGTGCCAGCGCTAGTTCAGGGGCTGGCACAGATACGCAGTATTTT. Protein: CASASSGAGTDTQYF.

The chain combines TRBV7-2 with TRBJ2-1; D possibly corresponds to TRBD1 (5 bases). The length of the CDR3 is 11 residues. V lost 4 bases and J 10 bases, leaving 8 bases between the germline ends. The germline V gene encodes CDR1 SGHTA and CDR2 FQGNSA. CDR3 protein: CASSSHREQFF. The CDR3 coding sequence is TGTGCCAGCAGCTCCCACAGGGAGCAGTTCTTC.

V usage is TRBV24-1 and J usage is TRBJ1-6; no clear D. V lost 1 base and J 7 bases, leaving 10 bases between the germline ends. CDR3 length: 15 amino acids. The germline CDR1 and CDR2 sequences are KGHDR and SFDVKD. CDR3 loop: CATSDLVAANSPLHF. In DNA form, the CDR3 reads TGTGCCACCAGTGATTTAGTGGCAGCGAATTCACCCCTCCACTTT.

The chain combines TRBV2 with TRBJ2-5, with D possibly being TRBD1 or TRBD2 (5 bases each). The CDR3 sequence is 13 residues long. V lost 6 bases to trimming and J lost 5 bases, with 13 bases between them. Per the germline V gene, CDR1 is SNHLY and CDR2 is FYNNEI. CDR3 DNA: TGTGCCAGCAGGTCCTCGGGGACGGAGACCCAGTACTTC. This codes for CASRSSGTETQYF. Full variable domain (rest looked up from reference TRBV2 and TRBJ2-5): EPEVTQTPSHQVTQMGQEVILRCVPISNHLYFYWYRQILGQKVEFLVSFYNNEISEKSEIFDDQFSVERPDGSNFTLKIRSTKLEDSAMYFCASRSSGTETQYFGPGTRLLVL.

V usage is TRBV9 and J usage is TRBJ2-1; TRBD1 matches 8 bases. With V trimmed by 2 bases and J by 3 bases, 7 bases remained unmatched. Germline V gene sequence: CDR1 SGDLS, CDR2 YYNGEE. The CDR3 extends over 16 amino acids. The CDR3 sequence: CASSVGAGGFYNEQFF. The DNA of the CDR3 is TGTGCCAGCAGCGTGGGGGCAGGGGGCTTCTACAATGAGCAGTTCTTC.

V usage is TRBV19 and J usage is TRBJ2-1; 12 bases align to TRBD2. After removal of 4 bases from V and 8 bases from J, the junction contained 6 bases not matched to a gene. The germline CDR1 and CDR2 sequences are LNHDA and SQIVND (reference sequence). The CDR3 extends over 15 amino acids. CDR3: CASSTWTSGVDEQFF. CDR3 DNA: TGTGCCAGTAGTACGTGGACTAGCGGGGTGGATGAGCAGTTCTTC.

In this sample, this clone turned up once. This chain connects TRBV12-3 or TRBV12-4 to TRBJ2-3, with D unresolved. The germline V and J ends were trimmed by 2 bases and 7 bases, with 4 bases remaining between them. The CDR3 covers 11 residues. The CDR3 spells CASSLRNTQYF. The CDR3 region has the DNA TGTGCCAGCAGTTTAAGGAATACGCAGTATTTT.

The chain couples TRBV11-3 to TRBJ1-5; D ambiguous. CDR3 length: 16 amino acids. Germline CDR1 is SGHNT and CDR2 is YENEEA. The ends were cut back, 5 bases at V and 0 bases at J, with 14 bases in the middle. The CDR3 protein is CASSTRHFYSNQPQHF. The DNA of the CDR3 is TGTGCCAGCAGCACCCGACACTTTTATAGCAATCAGCCCCAGCATTTT.

The chain carries TRBV20-1 and TRBJ1-2; 7 bases map to TRBD1. CDR1 is DFQATT, CDR2 SNEGSKA, per germline (reference sequence). The CDR3 loop spans 12 amino acids. The J segment lost 6 bases and the V segment lost 3 bases, leaving 4 bases of the junction unmatched. CDR3 region: CSASEGGDGYTF. In DNA, the CDR3 is TGCAGTGCTAGTGAAGGGGGCGATGGCTACACCTTC.

The chain recombines TRBV7-9 with TRBJ2-5; tentative D call: TRBD2 (5 bases). CDR1 SEHNR and CDR2 FQNEAQ come from the germline V gene (reference sequence). The V end was cut by 5 bases, the J end by 0 bases, with 16 bases between. The CDR3 covers 16 residues. The CDR3 is CASSPIGENYQETQYF. The CDR3 DNA reads TGTGCCAGCAGCCCAATCGGGGAAAATTACCAAGAGACCCAGTACTTC.

V gene TRBV6-5 combines with J gene TRBJ2-4; 8 bases fit TRBD1. This CDR3 region has 13 residues. The V segment lost 6 bases and the J segment 8 bases; nucleotides outside the gene matches: 6. The germline gives CDR1 MNHEY, CDR2 SVGAGI. Written as DNA, the CDR3 is TGTGCCAGCAGGGCGGGACAGGTGGACATTCAGTACTTC. Translated: CASRAGQVDIQYF.

Note on this clone: The same CDR3 arises from other DNA sequences in this sample as well. This chain uses TRBV28 with TRBJ2-7; 9 positions match TRBD1. Germline CDR1 reads MDHEN; CDR2 reads SYDVKM. With V trimmed by 6 bases and J by 2 bases, 8 bases remained unmatched. The CDR3 loop spans 15 amino acids. Here the CDR3 reads CASRPRDRVTYEQYF. The CDR3 region has the DNA TGTGCCAGCAGACCCCGGGACAGGGTAACCTACGAGCAGTACTTC.

The chain has TRBV9 and TRBJ2-2; unclear D gene. The CDR3 spans 16 residues. The V gene's germline CDR1 is SGDLS and CDR2 YYNGEE. Trimming removed 3 bases from V and 1 base from J, with 13 bases in between. The CDR3 region has the DNA TGTGCCAGCAGCGGCCTGGCGGACCTGAACACCGGGGAGCTGTTTTTT. As protein: CASSGLADLNTGELFF. Full variable domain (missing parts from reference TRBV9 and TRBJ2-2): DSGVTQTPKHLITATGQRVTLRCSPRSGDLSVYWYQQSLDQGLQFLIQYYNGEERAKGNILERFSAQQFPDLHSELNLSSLELGDSALYFCASSGLADLNTGELFFGEGSRLTVL.

This clone was found a few times. This chain links TRBV5-4 with TRBJ1-6; no clear D gene. Germline assignment: CDR1 SGHNT and CDR2 YYREEE (reference sequence). V was clipped by 1 base and J by 7 bases, with 9 bases between them. The CDR3 is 14 amino acids. The CDR3 bases are TGTGCCAGCAGCTTGTCAGACTGGAATTCACCCCTCCACTTT. Translating it yields CASSLSDWNSPLHF.

The chain combines TRBV6-1 with TRBJ2-2; tentatively, D is TRBD1 (6 bases). V was cut by 0 bases and J by 3 bases, with 17 bases left in between. The germline gives CDR1 MNHNS, CDR2 SASEGT. CDR3 size: 18 residues. For the CDR3, the DNA is TGTGCCAGCAGTGAAGCGGTACAAACAGGGACCTACACCGGGGAGCTGTTTTTT. Protein product: CASSEAVQTGTYTGELFF.

This chain joins TRBV4-2 and TRBJ1-1; D remains ambiguous. The germline V gene encodes CDR1 LGHNA and CDR2 YNFKEQ. The CDR3 sequence is 15 residues long. With 1 base removed from V and 4 bases from J, the gap between germline ends came to 13 bases. CDR3 bases: TGTGCCAGCAGCCAAGTGTACCAGGAGGGCACTGAAGCTTTCTTT. This codes for CASSQVYQEGTEAFF.

The genes are TRBV11-2 and TRBJ1-1; D possibly corresponds to TRBD1 (5 bases). The CDR3 covers 16 residues. Per germline, CDR1 SGHAT and CDR2 FQNNGV. V lost 5 bases and J lost 0, with 16 bases in between. The CDR3 bases are TGTGCCAGCAGCCTGACCGGGGGGACCATGAACACTGAAGCTTTCTTT. Protein sequence: CASSLTGGTMNTEAFF.